A selection of T cell receptor beta chains follows, all from one sample in a study of T cell changes during pregnancy in multiple sclerosis. Sequencing used immunoSEQ multiplex PCR; TCRdb keeps in-frame clones, though not all of them. Among around 29,000 clones listed, more than 75% were seen once. The starting material was CD8+ T cells from peripheral blood mononuclear cells, obtained after pregnancy. The receptors originated from a female donor with multiple sclerosis, enrolled in a pregnancy study. CDR3s include the opening cysteine and the closing phenylalanine or tryptophan. The D gene is left open where the match is weak. The size field is filled for only some rows; it gives once, few, many or a size class.

D: TRBD2
V: TRBV30
length: 14
size: .
J: TRBJ2-3
CDR3: CAWSGTSGADTQYF
DNA: TGTGCCTGGAGCGGGACTAGCGGGGCAGATACGCAGTATTTT

D: TRBD1
V: TRBV27
length: 14
size: .
J: TRBJ2-1
CDR3: CASSWGTGGNEQFF
DNA: TGTGCCAGCAGTTGGGGGACAGGGGGCAATGAGCAGTTCTTC

D: TRBD1
V: TRBV30
length: 14
size: .
J: TRBJ1-2
CDR3: CAWSDGQGGYGYTF
DNA: TGTGCCTGGAGCGACGGACAGGGGGGATATGGCTACACCTTC

D: TRBD1
V: TRBV11-3
length: 18
size: .
J: TRBJ1-5
CDR3: CASSSLKTGTGCNQPQHF
DNA: TGTGCCAGCAGCTCACTCAAGACCGGGACAGGTTGCAATCAGCCCCAGCATTTT

D: TRBD2
V: TRBV9
length: 15
size: .
J: TRBJ2-7
CDR3: CASSAGGGSAYEQYF
DNA: TGTGCCAGCAGCGCTGGGGGGGGGTCAGCCTACGAGCAGTACTTC

D: .
V: TRBV7-9
length: 17
size: once
J: TRBJ1-1
CDR3: CASSLVRAPPPYAEAFF
DNA: TGTGCCAGCAGCTTAGTCAGGGCCCCCCCTCCCTACGCTGAAGCTTTCTTT

D: .
V: TRBV13
length: 15
size: .
J: TRBJ1-1
CDR3: CASSAPGGSGPEAFF
DNA: TGTGCCAGCAGCGCCCCTGGGGGGAGCGGACCTGAAGCTTTCTTT

D: .
V: TRBV6-6
length: 14
size: few
J: TRBJ1-1
CDR3: CASIDPGGNTEAFF
DNA: TGTGCCAGCATTGATCCCGGGGGAAACACTGAAGCTTTCTTT

D: .
V: TRBV10-1
length: 16
size: .
J: TRBJ1-1
CDR3: CASSVLCRARNTEAFF
DNA: TGCGCCAGCAGTGTCCTCTGCAGGGCGAGAAATACTGAAGCTTTCTTT

D: .
V: TRBV4-3
length: 15
size: .
J: TRBJ2-4
CDR3: CASSQLYRAKNIQYF
DNA: TGCGCCAGCAGCCAACTGTATCGGGCCAAAAACATTCAGTACTTC

D: TRBD1
V: TRBV5-8
length: 14
size: once
J: TRBJ2-7
CDR3: CASSRRDRDYEQYF
DNA: TGTGCCAGCAGCCGCCGGGACAGGGACTACGAGCAGTACTTC

D: TRBD1
V: TRBV5-6
length: 14
size: .
J: TRBJ2-5
CDR3: CASSAGTGQETQYF
DNA: TGTGCCAGCAGCGCTGGGACAGGACAAGAGACCCAGTACTTC

D: .
V: TRBV6-6
length: 14
size: medium-sized
J: TRBJ2-7
CDR3: CASSYLEGPNEQYF
DNA: TGTGCCAGCAGTTACCTGGAGGGGCCAAACGAGCAGTACTTC

D: TRBD1
V: TRBV5-5
length: 17
size: .
J: TRBJ2-5
CDR3: CASRPRDRGPYQETQYF
DNA: TGTGCCAGCAGACCCCGGGACAGGGGGCCCTATCAAGAGACCCAGTACTTC

D: TRBD2
V: TRBV5-6
length: 15
size: .
J: TRBJ2-7
CDR3: CASSLESSGGYEQYF
DNA: TGTGCCAGCAGCTTGGAGTCGAGCGGGGGATACGAGCAGTACTTC

D: .
V: TRBV5-1
length: 16
size: .
J: TRBJ2-5
CDR3: CASSWDPGLAQETQYF
DNA: TGCGCCAGCAGCTGGGATCCGGGACTCGCCCAAGAGACCCAGTACTTC

D: TRBD1
V: TRBV5-3
length: 19
size: .
J: TRBJ1-6
CDR3: CARSPWTGNQSSYNSPLHF
DNA: TGTGCCAGAAGCCCCTGGACAGGGAATCAAAGCTCCTATAATTCACCCCTCCACTTT

D: .
V: TRBV23-1
length: 17
size: .
J: TRBJ2-6
CDR3: CASSQSGQHSGANVLTF
DNA: TGCGCCAGCAGTCAATCCGGACAGCATTCTGGGGCCAACGTCCTGACTTTC

D: .
V: TRBV4-3
length: 14
size: .
J: TRBJ1-2
CDR3: CASSHPGFSYGYTF
DNA: TGCGCCAGCAGCCATCCAGGGTTTTCCTATGGCTACACCTTC

D: .
V: TRBV4-3
length: 14
size: .
J: TRBJ1-4
CDR3: CASSHGQFNEKLFF
DNA: TGCGCCAGCAGCCATGGACAGTTTAATGAAAAACTGTTTTTT

D: TRBD1
V: TRBV4-3
length: 17
size: .
J: TRBJ2-2
CDR3: CASSQDSPDRYTGELFF
DNA: TGCGCCAGCAGCCAAGATTCCCCGGACAGGTACACCGGGGAGCTGTTTTTT

D: TRBD2
V: TRBV28
length: 13
size: .
J: TRBJ2-5
CDR3: CASGRGGWETQYF
DNA: TGTGCCAGCGGGCGGGGGGGTTGGGAGACCCAGTACTTC

D: .
V: TRBV29-1
length: 14
size: .
J: TRBJ2-6
CDR3: CSVTGLPGANVLTF
DNA: TGCAGCGTTACAGGGCTGCCTGGGGCCAACGTCCTGACTTTC

D: .
V: TRBV9
length: 17
size: few
J: TRBJ2-3
CDR3: CASSSLRDLISTDTQYF
DNA: TGTGCCAGCAGCTCCCTCCGGGACTTGATTAGCACAGATACGCAGTATTTT

D: .
V: TRBV5-6
length: 14
size: once
J: TRBJ1-1
CDR3: CASSFYGGGTEAFF
DNA: TGTGCCAGCAGCTTCTACGGGGGAGGCACTGAAGCTTTCTTT

D: TRBD1
V: TRBV7-6
length: 16
size: .
J: TRBJ1-4
CDR3: CASSLGTGTGSEKLFF
DNA: TGTGCCAGCAGCTTAGGGACCGGGACAGGGAGTGAAAAACTGTTTTTT

D: .
V: TRBV7-9
length: 13
size: .
J: TRBJ1-1
CDR3: CASSLARITEAFF
DNA: TGTGCCAGCAGCTTAGCGCGGATAACTGAAGCTTTCTTT

D: TRBD2
V: TRBV14
length: 21
size: .
J: TRBJ2-1
CDR3: CASSQAGGGLAGPLRGGEQFF
DNA: TGTGCCAGCAGCCAAGCAGGAGGTGGGCTAGCGGGACCTTTACGAGGAGGTGAGCAGTTCTTC

D: TRBD2
V: TRBV27
length: 17
size: .
J: TRBJ2-3
CDR3: CASRPILAGGPGDTQYF
DNA: TGTGCCAGCAGACCGATTCTAGCGGGGGGGCCCGGAGATACGCAGTATTTT

D: TRBD1
V: TRBV6-5
length: 14
size: .
J: TRBJ1-1
CDR3: CASSYRQGGTEAFF
DNA: TGTGCCAGCAGTTACCGACAGGGTGGCACTGAAGCTTTCTTT

D: TRBD1
V: TRBV7-6
length: 12
size: .
J: TRBJ1-1
CDR3: CASSPGQGEAFF
DNA: TGTGCCAGCAGCCCTGGACAGGGTGAAGCTTTCTTT

D: TRBD1
V: TRBV9
length: 17
size: .
J: TRBJ2-2
CDR3: CASSVARDRANTGELFF
DNA: TGTGCCAGCAGCGTAGCCCGGGACAGGGCGAACACCGGGGAGCTGTTTTTT

D: TRBD1
V: TRBV28
length: 16
size: .
J: TRBJ1-2
CDR3: CASSTPIQGVNYGYTF
DNA: TGTGCCAGCAGTACTCCTATTCAGGGGGTAAACTATGGCTACACCTTC

D: TRBD1
V: TRBV4-2
length: 16
size: .
J: TRBJ1-4
CDR3: CASSHSAGTGDEKLFF
DNA: TGTGCCAGCAGCCATTCCGCCGGGACAGGGGACGAAAAACTGTTTTTT

D: TRBD1
V: TRBV9
length: 13
size: .
J: TRBJ2-7
CDR3: CASSVGGQTEQYF
DNA: TGTGCCAGCAGCGTAGGGGGACAGACCGAGCAGTACTTC

D: .
V: TRBV19
length: 13
size: .
J: TRBJ2-7
CDR3: CASSTGTLFEQYF
DNA: TGTGCCAGTAGTACCGGGACACTGTTCGAGCAGTACTTC

D: TRBD1
V: TRBV5-6
length: 19
size: .
J: TRBJ1-3
CDR3: CASSLYFWTGGDEENTIYF
DNA: TGTGCCAGCAGCTTGTATTTTTGGACAGGGGGTGATGAGGAAAACACCATATATTTT

D: .
V: TRBV27
length: 18
size: .
J: TRBJ1-2
CDR3: CASSLFVFWQVIPLGYTF
DNA: TGTGCCAGCAGTTTATTTGTGTTTTGGCAGGTAATACCTCTGGGCTACACCTTC

D: .
V: TRBV5-1
length: 15
size: .
J: TRBJ2-1
CDR3: CASSLALPRVDEQFF
DNA: TGCGCCAGCAGCTTGGCACTCCCGAGGGTCGATGAGCAGTTCTTC